This paragraph reports one TCR beta chain. The data originate from a study of T cells in tumors after PD-1 blockade. Clones were sequenced by immunoSEQ multiplex PCR, and TCRdb holds only the in-frame ones, with some missing. The top ten clones hold 8.5% to 9% of a sample with more than 45,000 clones, 70% to 85% of them seen once. The ends lost 4 bases at V and 2 bases at J; junction bases unmatched: 7. CDR3 length equals 16 residues. CDR1 and CDR2 from the germline V gene are MNHEY and SMNVEV (reference sequence). V gene TRBV27 combines with J gene TRBJ2-5, with TRBD1 matching 10 bases. The sequences come from PBMCs, collected before anti-PD-1 therapy. The TCR comes from a human donor with advanced basal cell or squamous cell carcinoma (not recorded which). Here the CDR3 DNA reads TGTGCCAGCAGTTCTCGGGACAGGGGACAACAAGAGACCCAGTACTTC. Encoded protein: CASSSRDRGQQETQYF.